This entry lists 25 T cell receptor beta chains sequenced from one sample in a study of blood T cell repertoires in COVID-19. Libraries were prepared by immunoSEQ multiplex PCR; TCRdb keeps only in-frame clonotypes and omits some of them. This sample has around 310,000 clones, with roughly 91% found just once. Sample: PBMCs or T cells enriched from blood (not recorded which). Source of these receptors: a woman in her twenties or thirties who had recovered from COVID-19.

The chain joins TRBV10-1 to TRBJ2-7; 12 bases are shared with TRBD2. CDR1 and CDR2 from the germline V gene are WNHNN and SYGVQD (reference sequence). The CDR3 is made up of 15 amino acids. The V segment lost 3 bases and the J segment 3 bases; nucleotides outside the gene matches: 3. The CDR3 DNA follows: TGCGCCAGCAGTGACCTACTAGCGGGAGGCTACGAGCAGTACTTC. Translation: CASSDLLAGGYEQYF.

The chain combines TRBV5-1 with TRBJ2-1; 11 bases line up with TRBD1. Per germline, CDR1 SGHRS and CDR2 YFSETQ. Trimming took 2 bases from V and 4 from J; bases not matched to a gene: 2. The CDR3 has 15 amino acids. The chain's CDR3 is CASSFGQGAYNEQFF. For the CDR3, the DNA is TGCGCCAGCAGCTTTGGACAGGGGGCGTACAATGAGCAGTTCTTC.

The V and J genes are TRBV6-5 and TRBJ2-7; maybe TRBD2 (6 bases). Germline CDR1 and CDR2: MNHEY and SVGAGI. Trimming pared 8 bases from V and 5 bases from J, leaving 22 bases between. CDR3 length: 15 residues. The CDR3 sequence is CASAPGLTPADEQYF. The DNA for the CDR3 is TGTGCCAGCGCCCCGGGACTTACCCCCGCTGACGAGCAGTACTTC.

The chain uses TRBV27 and TRBJ1-4; D is possibly TRBD1 (6 bases). CDR1 is MNHEY and CDR2 is SMNVEV in the germline V gene (reference sequence). The CDR3 length is 14 residues. Between the trimmed V and J ends, which lost 5 bases and 6 bases, there was a span of 13 bases. This CDR3 is CASSRQVFHEKLFF. CDR3 bases: TGTGCCAGCAGTCGACAGGTTTTTCATGAAAAACTGTTTTTT.

This chain joins TRBV28 and TRBJ2-1, with TRBD1 as a possible D gene (6 bases). The CDR3 is 16 residues long. Germline assignment: CDR1 MDHEN and CDR2 SYDVKM. Trimming removed 6 bases at V and 0 bases at J, with 15 bases between. CDR3 DNA: TGTGCCAGCAGACCCGGACAGAGGCCCTCCTACAATGAGCAGTTCTTC. Translated, it gives CASRPGQRPSYNEQFF.

This clone was detected once. Relative to the germline gene, one junction end is altered; a read error may explain this. V gene TRBV7-7 combines with J gene TRBJ2-7; TRBD2 matches at 16 bases. Germline CDR1 is SSHAT and CDR2 is FNYEAQ (reference sequence). This CDR3 has 18 residues. The CDR3 loop is CASSLSQPGLAGGYEQYF. CDR3 in DNA: TGTGCTAGCAGCCTATCACAACCGGGACTAGCGGGAGGGTACGAGCAGTACTTC.

This rearrangement joins TRBV7-3 to TRBJ1-1; the match to TRBD1 covers 9 bases. The CDR3 totals 14 residues. The V gene end was trimmed by 5 bases and the J gene end by 1 base; junction bases not matched to a gene: 2. Per the germline V gene, CDR1 is SGHTA and CDR2 is FQGTGA. CDR3 region: CASSKGQGNTEAFF. For the CDR3, the DNA is TGTGCCAGCAGCAAGGGACAGGGGAACACTGAAGCTTTCTTT.

Only one count was recorded for this clone. This rearrangement joins TRBV21-1 to TRBJ2-1; whether TRBD2, the table's D call, matches the DNA was not checked. TRBV21-1 has pseudogene status. The CDR3 extends over 17 amino acids. The CDR3 nucleotides read TGTGCCAGCAGCAACCCGGAGACCGGCCACTCCTACAATGAGCAGTTCTTC. It is translated as CASSNPETGHSYNEQFF.

The gene calls are TRBV7-3 and TRBJ1-1; D is perhaps TRBD1 (5 bases). The CDR3 is made up of 16 amino acids. Deletions cut 0 bases from V and 4 bases from J, with 15 bases between. Germline V CDR1 and CDR2: SGHTA, FQGTGA. The CDR3 DNA sequence: TGTGCCAGCAGCTTAACACCGCGGCAGGGAGGCACTGAAGCTTTCTTT. It encodes CASSLTPRQGGTEAFF.

The chain carries TRBV29-1 and TRBJ2-7; perhaps TRBD1 as D (6 bases). This CDR3 spans 15 amino acids. V was trimmed by 6 bases and J by 2 bases, leaving 20 bases between them. The germline gives CDR1 SQVTM, CDR2 ANQGSEA. CDR3 sequence (DNA): TGCAGCGTCGGTACAGGGTTCTCTGCGACCTACGAGCAGTACTTC. This encodes CSVGTGFSATYEQYF.

The chain is built from TRBV15 and TRBJ2-1, with D perhaps matching TRBD1 (6 bases). Germline V lookup: CDR1 LNHNV, CDR2 YYDKDF (reference sequence). The CDR3 loop spans 15 amino acids. Trimming removed 2 bases from V and 1 base from J, with 9 bases in between. The CDR3 DNA reads as TGTGCCACCAGCAGACCTAGGGGGTCCTACAATGAGCAGTTCTTC. This codes for CATSRPRGSYNEQFF.

J is TRBJ1-1 and V is TRBV18, with D unresolved. CDR3 length equals 16 residues. The V gene lost 1 base and the J gene lost 3 bases, with 15 bases spanning the gap. Germline V CDR1 and CDR2: KGHSH, LQKENI. The CDR3 region is CASSPQSERHHTEAFF. The CDR3 nucleotides are TGTGCCAGCTCACCACAATCGGAACGACATCACACTGAAGCTTTCTTT.

This rearrangement joins TRBV5-1 to TRBJ1-1, with 7 bases matching TRBD1. CDR3 length equals 14 residues. Per the germline V gene, CDR1 is SGHRS and CDR2 is YFSETQ. V was clipped by 3 bases and J by 1 base; unmatched bases: 3. Here the CDR3 reads CASSWGQTNTEAFF. DNA for the CDR3: TGCGCCAGCAGCTGGGGACAGACGAACACTGAAGCTTTCTTT.

The V call is TRBV2, the J call TRBJ2-5; tentatively, D is TRBD2 (6 bases). The germline CDR1 and CDR2 sequences are SNHLY and FYNNEI. The CDR3 extends over 14 amino acids. V gave up 5 bases and J gave up 4 bases, with 14 bases separating them. The CDR3 region is CASSRIAGTETQYF. CDR3 DNA sequence: TGTGCCAGCAGTAGAATTGCGGGAACAGAGACCCAGTACTTC. Combining the CDR3 with reference TRBV2 and TRBJ2-5 gives the whole variable domain EPEVTQTPSHQVTQMGQEVILRCVPISNHLYFYWYRQILGQKVEFLVSFYNNEISEKSEIFDDQFSVERPDGSNFTLKIRSTKLEDSAMYFCASSRIAGTETQYFGPGTRLLVL.

This chain uses TRBV29-1 with TRBJ2-7, with D possibly matching TRBD1 (7 bases). Germline V gene data show CDR1 as SQVTM and CDR2 as ANQGSEA. This CDR3 comprises 14 residues. V lost 4 bases, J lost 4 bases, and 17 bases lay in between. The CDR3: CSVGGAGGRYEQYF. CDR3 nucleotide sequence: TGCAGCGTTGGCGGGGCAGGGGGACGGTACGAGCAGTACTTC.

A single count supports this clone. The gene calls are TRBV7-2 and TRBJ1-5, with D unclear. The germline CDR1 and CDR2 sequences are SGHTA and FQGNSA. The CDR3 is 14 amino acids. The V gene lost 2 bases and the J gene lost 0 bases, with 5 bases spanning the gap. The CDR3 nucleotides read TGTGCCAGCAGCTTATTTCTTAGCAATCAGCCCCAGCATTTT. Translation gives CASSLFLSNQPQHF.

Here the CDR3 reads CASSLGAEAVDTQYF. In DNA, the CDR3 is TGCGCCAGCAGCTTGGGAGCGGAAGCTGTCGATACGCAGTATTTT. The chain combines TRBV5-1 with TRBJ2-3; D is possibly TRBD2 (5 bases). V gave up 0 bases and J gave up 6 bases, with 14 bases separating them. The CDR3 is made up of 15 amino acids. The V gene's germline CDR1 is SGHRS and CDR2 YFSETQ.

The chain combines TRBV30 with TRBJ2-7, with TRBD2 matching over 9 bases. V was clipped by 0 bases and J by 3 bases; unmatched bases: 9. In germline, CDR1 is GTSNPN, CDR2 SVGIG (reference sequence). The CDR3 loop spans 16 amino acids. The CDR3 DNA reads as TGTGCCTGGAGTGTAGATCGGACTAGCGAAATCTACGAGCAGTACTTC. Protein: CAWSVDRTSEIYEQYF.

The chain recombines TRBV18 with TRBJ1-1; the D is unclear. V was trimmed by 3 bases and J by 1 base, leaving 6 bases between them. Germline V lookup: CDR1 KGHSH, CDR2 LQKENI. CDR3 length: 13 residues. This CDR3 is CASSPVGNTEAFF. CDR3 coding DNA: TGTGCCAGCTCACCTGTCGGGAACACTGAAGCTTTCTTT.

The V call is TRBV9, the J call TRBJ2-5; 11 bases line up with TRBD2. Per germline, CDR1 SGDLS and CDR2 YYNGEE. The length of the CDR3 is 16 residues. V shed 6 bases, J shed 1 base, and the junction held 8 bases outside the gene matches. The CDR3 sequence is CASTAWGTSGQETQYF. The CDR3, as DNA: TGTGCCAGCACCGCATGGGGGACTAGCGGCCAAGAGACCCAGTACTTC.

The chain joins TRBV28 to TRBJ2-1, with 14 bases lining up with TRBD2. The CDR3 loop spans 19 amino acids. From germline, CDR1 is MDHEN and CDR2 SYDVKM. J lost 1 base, V lost 3 bases, and 8 bases had no gene match. CDR3 amino acids: CASSFRPGLAGVSYNEQFF. In nucleotides, the CDR3 is TGTGCCAGCAGTTTTCGCCCGGGACTAGCGGGAGTATCCTACAATGAGCAGTTCTTC. Together with reference TRBV28 and TRBJ2-1, the CDR3 gives the full variable domain: DVKVTQSSRYLVKRTGEKVFLECVQDMDHENMFWYRQDPGLGLRLIYFSYDVKMKEKGDIPEGYSVSREKKERFSLILESASTNQTSMYLCASSFRPGLAGVSYNEQFFGPGTRLTVL.

The chain links TRBV10-1 to TRBJ2-7; perhaps TRBD2 as D (6 bases). Germline V gene sequence: CDR1 WNHNN, CDR2 SYGVQD (reference sequence). The V end was cut by 10 bases, the J end by 7 bases, with 23 bases between. The CDR3 covers 14 residues. CDR3 nucleotide sequence: TGCGCCACCCTATACCCGGGACTCCTATATGAGCAGTACTTC. This codes for CATLYPGLLYEQYF.

V is TRBV5-4 and J is TRBJ1-2; TRBD1 is a possible D gene (5 bases). CDR1 is SGHNT, CDR2 YYREEE, per germline (reference sequence). This CDR3 contains 17 residues. Trimming shortened V by 0 bases and J by 3 bases, and 18 bases separated the two germline ends. The CDR3 DNA is TGTGCCAGCAGCTTGGGGACCCAGTCAGGGATCCACTATGGCTACACCTTC. It translates to CASSLGTQSGIHYGYTF.

This clone was observed once. The genes are TRBV5-1 and TRBJ2-3; TRBD2 might be the D (6 bases). There are 17 residues in the CDR3. CDR1 is SGHRS, CDR2 YFSETQ, per germline. Between the trimmed V and J ends, which lost 0 bases and 6 bases, there was a span of 20 bases. The DNA of the CDR3 is TGCGCCAGCAGCTTGGAACCGTCTCTAGCGTTGGCGGATACGCAGTATTTT. This sequence encodes CASSLEPSLALADTQYF.

The CDR3 protein is CASSPTVGQDTGELFF. DNA of the CDR3: TGCGCCAGCAGCCCCACGGTGGGACAGGACACCGGGGAGCTGTTTTTT. This chain joins TRBV5-1 and TRBJ2-2; 8 positions agree with TRBD1. The germline V gene has CDR1 SGHRS and CDR2 YFSETQ. This CDR3 comprises 16 residues. The V and J ends lost 4 bases and 3 bases, in that order; junction bases with no gene match: 8.